The clone carrying this TCR beta chain was recorded at least ten times. The antigen is not known. Germline V lookup: CDR1 SQVTM, CDR2 ANQGSEA. This CDR3 has 11 residues. Trimming stripped 4 bases from V and 6 bases from J, with 8 bases between. This specimen comes from a study of CD8 T cells in ankylosing spondylitis. Study-wide results and limits: It was reported that disease-linked clones were significantly enriched in matched ankylosing spondylitis synovial fluid. Prior literature has documented some motif variants in synovial fluid and blood from reactive arthritis. Peripheral blood samples showed relatively rare disease-linked clones, and these clones were CD8+.

A quantitative 5'-RACE method, one with molecular barcodes, was used to make TCR beta libraries. TCRdb redid the calling of the 5' RACE reads with MiXCR, one entry per CDR3 protein. The table shows 250,000 to 350,000 distinct CDR3 sequences, with 20% occurring only once. This sequence was found in a male donor with ankylosing spondylitis or in good health (not recorded which). The chain uses TRBV29-1 and TRBJ2-3; unclear D gene. What was sequenced was blood, either unsorted or a sorted T cell fraction (not recorded which). The CDR3 nucleotides are TGCAGCGTTGGAAGGATGGATACGCAGTATTTT. Residues: CSVGRMDTQYF.